The rows below give T cell receptor beta chains drawn from one sample of a study of blood T cell repertoires in COVID-19. Only in-frame clones appear in the TCRdb table, and some are missing; sequencing was by immunoSEQ multiplex PCR. This sample has approximately 350,000 clones, with 89% found just once. The specimen sequenced was peripheral blood. Receptor source: a woman in her 30s with COVID-19, enrolled during active disease. Both conserved end residues are part of each CDR3. The order of the fields is D gene, J gene, clone size, V gene, CDR3 DNA, CDR3 protein. D genes are given only for firm matches. The size field is filled for only some rows; it gives once, few, many or a size class.

-	TRBJ1-4	-	TRBV7-9	TGTGCCAGCAGCTTACGGGGGGCGGGACCAGAAAAACTGTTTTTT	CASSLRGAGPEKLFF
TRBD2	TRBJ2-7	-	TRBV11-2	TGTGCCAGCAGCTTATGGACTAGCGGGGGGGCCGGCGAGCAGTACTTC	CASSLWTSGGAGEQYF
-	TRBJ1-4	-	TRBV5-1	TGCGCCAGCAGCTTGGCCGGAACTAATGAAAAACTGTTTTTT	CASSLAGTNEKLFF
TRBD1	TRBJ2-7	-	TRBV13	TGTGCCAGCAGCTTGTGGACAGGGGGTCGGGGCGAGCAGTACTTC	CASSLWTGGRGEQYF
TRBD1	TRBJ2-1	-	TRBV6-5	TGTGCCAGCAGTTTTTCCTGGGACAGCTCCTACAATGAGCAGTTCTTC	CASSFSWDSSYNEQFF
-	TRBJ1-6	-	TRBV28	TGTGCCAGCAGTTCTAGATCACCCCTCCACTTT	CASSSRSPLHF
TRBD1	TRBJ2-6	-	TRBV2	TGTGCCAGCAGAGGACAGGGTTCTCCTGGGGCCAACGTCCTGACTTTC	CASRGQGSPGANVLTF
-	TRBJ1-1	-	TRBV11-3	TGTGCCAGCAGCTTGGGCCCTGGGACTGAAGCTTTCTTT	CASSLGPGTEAFF
TRBD1	TRBJ1-5	few	TRBV28	TGTGCCAGCAGCCAAGGGGGACAGGGCTCTGGTCAGCCCCAGCATTTT	CASSQGGQGSGQPQHF
TRBD2	TRBJ2-1	-	TRBV9	TGTGCCAGCAGCACGCGACTAGCGGGAGCCCCCCATGAGCAGTTCTTC	CASSTRLAGAPHEQFF
TRBD1	TRBJ2-7	-	TRBV14	TGTGCCAGCAGCCCTCTCCGACGCGGGACAGGGGCCTACGAGCAGTACTTC	CASSPLRRGTGAYEQYF
-	TRBJ1-1	once	TRBV11-2	TGTGCCAGCAGCTTCGGGGAAGACACTGAAGCTTTCTTT	CASSFGEDTEAFF
-	TRBJ2-1	-	TRBV4-3	TGCGCCAGCAGCCAAGATCGATCCCGGAGCTCCTACAATGAGCAGTTCTTC	CASSQDRSRSSYNEQFF
-	TRBJ2-3	-	TRBV5-1	TGCGCCAGCAGCTTGGGCAACTACTTTCTAGATACGCAGTATTTT	CASSLGNYFLDTQYF
TRBD2	TRBJ2-5	-	TRBV5-4	TGTGCCAGCAGCCCGACTAGCGGGAGGGCCCGGGAGACCCAGTACTTC	CASSPTSGRARETQYF
TRBD1	TRBJ2-5	-	TRBV28	TGTGCCAGCACCAGACAGGGGGTGGGGGAGACCCAGTACTTC	CASTRQGVGETQYF
-	TRBJ2-7	-	TRBV28	TGTGCCAGCAGTCCGGACTTGGGCGAGCAGTACTTC	CASSPDLGEQYF